Below, 26 T cell receptor beta chains from the same sample are listed, as sequenced in a study of blood T cell repertoires in COVID-19 (dated by TCRdb to 2018 to 2020). Libraries were prepared through the immunoSEQ multiplex PCR assay. TCRdb re-hosts the immuneACCESS table, in-frame sequences only. Its copies lack some clones; in the studies checked, an unresolved V gene accounts for under half of them, and the cause for the rest is not known. This sample gives about 180,000 clones in total; roughly nine tenths of them show up just once. Around 20% of the sample comes from the top ten. Sequencing was done on a sample of peripheral blood. Every receptor here comes from a man aged 65 to 79 with active or convalescent COVID-19.

This clone has a single count. The genes are TRBV9 and TRBJ1-1; a possible D gene is TRBD1 (5 bases). The length of the CDR3 is 15 residues. CDR1 is SGDLS and CDR2 is YYNGEE in the germline V gene. The ends were cut back, 3 bases at V and 1 base at J, with 13 bases in the middle. CDR3 region: CASSGRDGTNTEAFF. DNA for the CDR3: TGTGCCAGCAGCGGGCGGGACGGGACGAACACTGAAGCTTTCTTT.

The V gene is TRBV6-5, the J gene TRBJ1-1; 9 bases line up with TRBD1. The CDR3 loop spans 14 amino acids. In germline, CDR1 is MNHEY, CDR2 SVGAGI. With 5 bases clipped from V and 8 bases from J, the junction kept 9 bases outside the gene matches. DNA for the CDR3: TGTGCCAGCAGTACCGGGACAGGGAATGGGGAAGCTTTCTTT. It yields the protein CASSTGTGNGEAFF.

This clone turned up a few times. This chain links TRBV11-2 with TRBJ1-4, with D unresolved. CDR1 SGHAT and CDR2 FQNNGV come from the germline V gene. V lost 5 bases and J lost 0, with 10 bases in between. The CDR3 runs 15 residues. Here the CDR3 reads CASSPRTATNEKLFF. CDR3 sequence (DNA): TGTGCCAGCAGCCCCCGAACAGCAACTAATGAAAAACTGTTTTTT.

V usage is TRBV7-2 and J usage is TRBJ1-6; 8 bases align to TRBD1. The CDR3 length is 16 residues. Germline V CDR1 and CDR2: SGHTA, FQGNSA. Trimming took 5 bases from V and 1 from J; bases not matched to a gene: 4. CDR3 coding DNA: TGTGCCAGCAGCCCACAGGGGGGGTCCTATAATTCACCCCTCCACTTT. Translation gives CASSPQGGSYNSPLHF. The full variable domain, in which reference TRBV7-2 and TRBJ1-6 provide the parts outside the CDR3, is GAGVSQSPSNKVTEKGKDVELRCDPISGHTALYWYRQSLGQGLEFLIYFQGNSAPDKSGLPSDRFSAERTGGSVSTLTIQRTQQEDSAVYLCASSPQGGSYNSPLHFGNGTRLTVT.

The rearrangement links TRBV6-5 to TRBJ1-2; maybe TRBD1 (5 bases). Germline CDR1 and CDR2: MNHEY and SVGAGI. The CDR3 loop spans 15 amino acids. V lost 3 bases and J lost 4, with 15 bases in between. The CDR3 nucleotides read TGTGCCAGCAGTTATAGGGGCGGAACCACCTATGGCTACACCTTC. Amino acids: CASSYRGGTTYGYTF.

The chain combines TRBV28 with TRBJ2-4; TRBD1 matches at 7 bases. The length of the CDR3 is 15 residues. Trimming removed 6 bases from V and 5 bases from J; junction bases left unmatched: 10. Per germline, CDR1 MDHEN and CDR2 SYDVKM. The CDR3 here is CASRRRTGAENIQYF. CDR3 bases: TGTGCCAGCAGAAGAAGGACAGGCGCGGAAAACATTCAGTACTTC.

The chain employs TRBV2 and TRBJ1-2; D gene ambiguous. The CDR3 is made up of 13 amino acids. Germline V gives CDR1 SNHLY, CDR2 FYNNEI. Trimming took 4 bases from V and 2 from J, leaving 8 bases between them. As DNA, the CDR3 is TGTGCCAGCAGTGTTAGAGGGAACTATGGCTACACCTTC. This sequence encodes CASSVRGNYGYTF.

J is TRBJ1-5 and V is TRBV28; TRBD1 matches at 10 bases. The germline V gene encodes CDR1 MDHEN and CDR2 SYDVKM. This CDR3 spans 16 amino acids. The trim removed 6 bases at V and 7 bases at J, leaving 12 bases unmatched. The CDR3 DNA reads TGTGCCAGCAGGCCCCCGAGACAGGGGGCTTGGCAGCCCCAGCATTTT. It codes for CASRPPRQGAWQPQHF.

This chain links TRBV5-4 with TRBJ2-5, with 8 bases identical to TRBD2. CDR3 length: 15 amino acids. V was pared by 0 bases and J by 1 base, with 2 bases of the junction left unmatched. CDR1 and CDR2 (germline): SGHNT, YYREEE (reference sequence). CDR3: CASSLGGGPQETQYF. The CDR3 DNA follows: TGTGCCAGCAGCTTGGGCGGGGGGCCCCAAGAGACCCAGTACTTC.

The V and J genes are TRBV7-8 and TRBJ2-5; TRBD1 aligns across 7 bases. V lost 1 base, J lost 3 bases, and 14 bases stayed unmatched. The CDR3 spans 18 residues. The germline V gene encodes CDR1 SGHVS and CDR2 FQNEAQ. The CDR3 nucleotides are TGTGCCAGCAGCTTAGAACAGGGGTCACGAATGAAAAAAGAGACCCAGTACTTC. Translation: CASSLEQGSRMKKETQYF.

The count of this clone is one. V is TRBV4-1 and J is TRBJ1-2; 10 bases are shared with TRBD1. The CDR3 runs 16 residues. Germline values: CDR1 MGHRA, CDR2 YSYEKL. V shed 1 base, J shed 3 bases, and the junction held 5 bases outside the gene matches. CDR3 protein: CASSQGGQGGYYGYTF. Written as DNA, the CDR3 is TGCGCCAGCAGCCAAGGTGGACAGGGGGGTTACTATGGCTACACCTTC.

V and J are TRBV10-1 and TRBJ1-2; no clear D. Germline CDR1 reads WNHNN; CDR2 reads SYGVQD (reference sequence). Trimming pared 6 bases from V and 2 bases from J, leaving 10 bases between. This CDR3 is built from 13 residues. In DNA, the CDR3 is TGCGCCAGCAGCGGCGGGCAAAACTATGGCTACACCTTC. This translates into CASSGGQNYGYTF.

The rearrangement uses TRBV28 and TRBJ2-7, with TRBD1 identical over 7 bases. Germline CDR1 and CDR2: MDHEN and SYDVKM. The CDR3 loop spans 13 amino acids. The J segment lost 4 bases and the V segment lost 1 base, leaving 1 base of the junction unmatched. CDR3 sequence: CASSLSGQYEQYF. The CDR3 DNA reads as TGTGCCAGCAGTTTATCGGGACAGTACGAGCAGTACTTC.

This clone has a single count. The chain has TRBV6-5 and TRBJ1-1; a possible D gene is TRBD1 (5 bases). In germline, CDR1 is MNHEY, CDR2 SVGAGI. The length of the CDR3 is 14 residues. Trimming left V 7 bases short and J 6 bases short, with 18 bases between. For the CDR3, the DNA is TGTGCCAGCATTCCGTGGGGGGGTAGGTCTGAAGCTTTCTTT. It encodes CASIPWGGRSEAFF.

This sequence joins TRBV5-5 and TRBJ1-6; a weak D match, TRBD1 (5 bases). CDR1 is SGHKS, CDR2 YYEKEE, per germline (reference sequence). CDR3 length equals 15 residues. V was pared by 4 bases and J by 7 bases, with 15 bases between. CDR3 nucleotides: TGTGCCAGCAGCCCCCGGGGGGGGGAGAATTCACCCCTCCACTTT. This encodes CASSPRGGENSPLHF.

The V and J genes are TRBV28 and TRBJ1-1; D is unclear. Between the trimmed V and J ends, which lost 3 bases and 10 bases, there was a span of 15 bases. The CDR3 totals 13 residues. The germline V gene has CDR1 MDHEN and CDR2 SYDVKM. CDR3 DNA sequence: TGTGCCAGCAGTTTTAGGACTGCGGGTTCAGCTTTCTTT. This sequence encodes CASSFRTAGSAFF.

The table lists this clone with a few counts. J is TRBJ2-1 and V is TRBV13, with 10 bases fitting TRBD2. Trimming removed 2 bases from V and 10 bases from J; junction bases left unmatched: 17. The CDR3 spans 18 residues. From germline, CDR1 is PRHDT and CDR2 FYEKMQ (reference sequence). The CDR3 sequence: CASSLLTSGNPARGEQFF. Written as DNA, the CDR3 is TGTGCCAGCAGCTTACTAACTAGCGGGAACCCAGCGCGGGGAGAGCAGTTCTTC.

The chain links TRBV18 to TRBJ1-1, with TRBD1 as a possible D gene (6 bases). The CDR3 is 14 amino acids. Germline V gene sequence: CDR1 KGHSH, CDR2 LQKENI. The ends were cut back, 6 bases at V and 4 bases at J, with 15 bases in the middle. The chain's CDR3 is CASSLQGSGTEAFF. The CDR3 DNA reads TGTGCCAGCTCGCTTCAGGGGTCGGGCACTGAAGCTTTCTTT.

The chain has TRBV18 and TRBJ1-4; 9 bases are shared with TRBD1. The germline CDR1 and CDR2 sequences are KGHSH and LQKENI. J was trimmed by 7 bases and V by 0 bases; bases with no gene match: 9. This CDR3 has 17 amino acids. CDR3 in DNA: TGTGCCAGCTCACCACCCCTCGACAGGGGGAGCGGTGAAAAACTGTTTTTT. Translation gives CASSPPLDRGSGEKLFF.

This chain links TRBV15 with TRBJ1-2, with D possibly being TRBD1 (5 bases). Germline V lookup: CDR1 LNHNV, CDR2 YYDKDF (reference sequence). This CDR3 is built from 16 residues. V was clipped by 2 bases and J by 5 bases, with 18 bases between them. In DNA form, the CDR3 reads TGTGCCACCAGCAGATCAGACTCAGGGTCCGGGTATGGCTACACCTTC. It encodes CATSRSDSGSGYGYTF.

The chain employs TRBV12-3 or TRBV12-4 and TRBJ1-5, with TRBD1 matching 7 bases. The CDR3 spans 12 residues. Unmatched junction bases numbered 2, after V lost 6 bases and J lost 6 bases. The CDR3 spells CASRPGGQPQHF. The CDR3 nucleotides are TGTGCCAGCAGACCAGGGGGTCAGCCCCAGCATTTT.

This clone has a count of ten or more. This chain joins TRBV7-3 and TRBJ2-2; 13 bases are shared with TRBD2. The J segment lost 1 base and the V segment lost 5 bases, leaving 4 bases of the junction unmatched. Looked up from germline, CDR1 is SGHTA and CDR2 is FQGTGA. CDR3 length: 17 amino acids. CDR3 sequence: CASSRLAGGGNTGELFF. CDR3 DNA sequence: TGTGCCAGCAGCCGACTAGCGGGAGGTGGGAACACCGGGGAGCTGTTTTTT. The variable domain in full, completed from reference TRBV7-3 and TRBJ2-2, reads GAGVSQTPSNKVTEKGKYVELRCDPISGHTALYWYRQSLGQGPEFLIYFQGTGAADDSGLPNDRFFAVRPEGSVSTLKIQRTERGDSAVYLCASSRLAGGGNTGELFFGEGSRLTVL.

The CDR3 nucleotides read TGCAGCGTTGAAGAGGTCAGGGGAGACACTGAAGCTTTCTTT. Amino acid sequence: CSVEEVRGDTEAFF. The chain recombines TRBV29-1 with TRBJ1-1; perhaps TRBD1 as D (6 bases). The CDR3 has 14 residues. Germline V gene sequence: CDR1 SQVTM, CDR2 ANQGSEA. Trimming took 0 bases from V and 3 from J, leaving 11 bases between them.

The V and J genes are TRBV6-1 and TRBJ1-4, with D maybe TRBD1 (5 bases). Trimming cost V 1 base and J 4 bases, with 13 bases left between them. This CDR3 has 16 amino acids. Germline V CDR1 and CDR2: MNHNS, SASEGT. The CDR3 is CASSEVWGGDNEKLFF. The CDR3 bases are TGTGCCAGCAGTGAAGTATGGGGGGGAGATAATGAAAAACTGTTTTTT.

The rearrangement links TRBV7-3 to TRBJ2-3; D is perhaps TRBD2 (5 bases). The germline gives CDR1 SGHTA, CDR2 FQGTGA. V lost 6 bases and J 6 bases, leaving 13 bases between the germline ends. The CDR3 spans 13 residues. CDR3 nucleotides: TGTGCCAGCAGGTCCGGGAAAGGCGATACGCAGTATTTT. Protein sequence: CASRSGKGDTQYF.

V gene TRBV3-1 (or the pseudogene TRBV3-2) combines with J gene TRBJ1-2; tentative D call: TRBD1 (5 bases). The CDR3 has 13 residues. Looked up from germline, CDR1 is LGHDT and CDR2 is YNNKEL (reference sequence). The germline V and J ends were trimmed by 3 bases and 4 bases, with 9 bases remaining between them. CDR3 in amino acids: CASSHGGVYGYTF. The CDR3 nucleotides read TGTGCCAGCAGCCACGGGGGGGTCTATGGCTACACCTTC.